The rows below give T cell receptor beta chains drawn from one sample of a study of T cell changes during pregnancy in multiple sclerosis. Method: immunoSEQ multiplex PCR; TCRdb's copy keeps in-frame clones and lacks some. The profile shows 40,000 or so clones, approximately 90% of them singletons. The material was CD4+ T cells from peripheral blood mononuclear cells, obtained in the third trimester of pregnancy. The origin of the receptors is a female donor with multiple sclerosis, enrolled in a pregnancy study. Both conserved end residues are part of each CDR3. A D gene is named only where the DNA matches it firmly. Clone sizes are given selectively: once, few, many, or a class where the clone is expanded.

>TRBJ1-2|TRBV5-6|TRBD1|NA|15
TGTGCCAGCAGCTTGGCCGGGACAGGGCTCGGTGGCTACACCTTC
CASSLAGTGLGGYTF
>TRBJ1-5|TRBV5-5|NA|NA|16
TGTGCCAGCAGCTTGGACCCAGCAGGGAACAATCAGCCCCAGCATTTT
CASSLDPAGNNQPQHF
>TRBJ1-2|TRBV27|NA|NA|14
TGTGCCAGCAGTTTATATGGGGGGAACTATGGCTACACCTTC
CASSLYGGNYGYTF
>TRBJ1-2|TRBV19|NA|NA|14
TGTGCCAGTAGTTCCTCAACAGCTAACTATGGCTACACCTTC
CASSSSTANYGYTF
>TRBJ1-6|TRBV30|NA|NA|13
TGTGCCTGGAGTACCGTTCCGGGGGTACCCCTCCACTTT
CAWSTVPGVPLHF
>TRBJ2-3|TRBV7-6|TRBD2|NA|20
TGTGCCAGCAGCCAGCAGAGCCTAGCGGGAGTTGGGGGGGCCACACGTACGCAGTATTTT
CASSQQSLAGVGGATRTQYF
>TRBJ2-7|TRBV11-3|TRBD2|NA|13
TGTGCCAGCAGTGCTGCCCGGGGGGGAGAGCAGTACTTC
CASSAARGGEQYF
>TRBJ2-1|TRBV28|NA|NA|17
TGTGCCAGCAGGCCAGCAGGGTATTCGGACAAAGCCAATGAGCAGTTCTTC
CASRPAGYSDKANEQFF
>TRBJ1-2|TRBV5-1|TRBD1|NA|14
TGCGCCAGCAGCATAGCCGGGACAGGGGTCGGCTACACCTTC
CASSIAGTGVGYTF
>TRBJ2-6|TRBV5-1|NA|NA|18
TGCGCCAGCAGCTTGTATGTGTTAGGGGTCTCTGGGGCCAACGTCCTGACTTTC
CASSLYVLGVSGANVLTF
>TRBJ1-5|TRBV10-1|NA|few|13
TGCGCCAGCAGCACAGGGACTACTCAGCCCCAGCATTTT
CASSTGTTQPQHF
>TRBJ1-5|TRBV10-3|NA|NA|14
TGTGCCATCAGTGAGACAGGGACGAATCAGCCCCAGCATTTT
CAISETGTNQPQHF
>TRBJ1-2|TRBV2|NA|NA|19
TGTGCCAGCAGTGAAGCGCTTCTGGGAAAGGAGAGGAGATCGGGGGGCTACACCTTC
CASSEALLGKERRSGGYTF
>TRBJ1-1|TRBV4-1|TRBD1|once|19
TGCGCCAGCAGCCAAGATCCTCCAGGGGGCTTAGGTATGAACACTGAAGCTTTCTTT
CASSQDPPGGLGMNTEAFF
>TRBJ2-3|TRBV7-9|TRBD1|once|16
TGTGCCAGCAGCTTAGCGAGGACAGGGGAAACAGATACGCAGTATTTT
CASSLARTGETDTQYF
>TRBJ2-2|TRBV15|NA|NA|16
TGTGCCACCAGCAGAGATCTGGGGGCGGCTACCGGGGAGCTGTTTTTT
CATSRDLGAATGELFF
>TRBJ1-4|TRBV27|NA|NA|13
TGTGCCAACTTTGACAAAAATAATGAAAAACTGTTTTTT
CANFDKNNEKLFF
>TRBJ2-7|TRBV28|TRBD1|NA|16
TGTGCCAGCAGTGGGGGAGGGACAGGGAGGGCCTACGAACAGTACTTC
CASSGGGTGRAYEQYF
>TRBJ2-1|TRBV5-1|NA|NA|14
TGCGCCAGTGGGCAACAGGGTGGTTACAATGAGCAGTTCTTC
CASGQQGGYNEQFF
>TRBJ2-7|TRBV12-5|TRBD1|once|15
TGTGCTAGTGGCCCCGGGACAGGGGGTCTCTACGAGCAGTACTTC
CASGPGTGGLYEQYF
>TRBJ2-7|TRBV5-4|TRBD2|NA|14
TGTGCCAGCAGCTTAGCGGGAGGGCCGCGGGAGCAGTACTTC
CASSLAGGPREQYF
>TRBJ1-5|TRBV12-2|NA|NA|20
TGTGCAAGTCGCTTAGCGGCCTACCCTCGGGGGGTAGATAGCAATCAGCCCCAGCATTTT
CASRLAAYPRGVDSNQPQHF
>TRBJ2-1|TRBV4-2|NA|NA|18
TGTGCCAGCAGCCAAGATCAGGTAGGACTGGACGGTTCGGCGGAGCAGTTCTTC
CASSQDQVGLDGSAEQFF
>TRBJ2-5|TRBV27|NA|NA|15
TGTGCCAGCAGTTCCATCTCCGGGAGCCCGGAGACCCAGTACTTC
CASSSISGSPETQYF
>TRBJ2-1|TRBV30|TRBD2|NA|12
TGTGCCTCCCGGTCTAGCGGGCTAGAGCAGTTCTTC
CASRSSGLEQFF
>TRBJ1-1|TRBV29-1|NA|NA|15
TGCAGCGTGGTTCATCGACAGACTGGTGGCACTGAAGCTTTCTTT
CSVVHRQTGGTEAFF
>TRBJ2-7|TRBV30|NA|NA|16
TGTGCCTGGAGTCCGAGAACGGGACTGATGACCTACGAGCAGTACTTC
CAWSPRTGLMTYEQYF
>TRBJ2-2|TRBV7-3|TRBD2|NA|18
TGTGCCAGCAGCTTTACCGGACTAGCGGGAGGGAACACCGGGGAGCTGTTTTTT
CASSFTGLAGGNTGELFF
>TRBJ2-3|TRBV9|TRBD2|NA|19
TGTGCCAGCAGCCCCCTGGTCGGTGGGGCTAGCGGGAGCACAGATACGCAGTATTTT
CASSPLVGGASGSTDTQYF
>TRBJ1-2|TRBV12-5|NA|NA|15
TGTGCTAGTGGTTTGATCGTTTTTTCGAACTATGGCTACACCTTC
CASGLIVFSNYGYTF
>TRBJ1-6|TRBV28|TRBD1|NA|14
TGTGCCAGCAGTACCCTGGGACAGAGCTCACCCCTCCACTTT
CASSTLGQSSPLHF
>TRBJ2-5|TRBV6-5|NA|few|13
TGTGCCAGCAGTTACTCTGCGCGGGAGACCCAGTACTTC
CASSYSARETQYF
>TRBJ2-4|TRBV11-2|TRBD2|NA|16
TGTGCCAGCAGCTTATTAGCGGGCCTAGCCAAAAACATTCAGTACTTC
CASSLLAGLAKNIQYF
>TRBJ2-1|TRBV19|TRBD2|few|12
TGTGCCAGTAATGGCGGGAGAAATGAGCAGTTCTTC
CASNGGRNEQFF
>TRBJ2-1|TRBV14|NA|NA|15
TGTGCCAGCAGCCAAGGGAGTTCCTCCTACAATGAGCAGTTCTTC
CASSQGSSSYNEQFF
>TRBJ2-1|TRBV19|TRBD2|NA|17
TGTGCCAGTAGTATAGGGACTAGCGGGAGCTCCTACAATGAGCAGTTCTTC
CASSIGTSGSSYNEQFF
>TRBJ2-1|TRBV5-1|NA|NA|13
TGCGCCAGCAGCTCCTTGGAGAGGCTTGAGCAGTTCTTC
CASSSLERLEQFF
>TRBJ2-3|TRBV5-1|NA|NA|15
TGCGCCAGCAGCCGGATCGATTGGAGGACAGATACGCAGTATTTT
CASSRIDWRTDTQYF
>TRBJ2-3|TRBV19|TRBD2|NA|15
TGTGCCAGTAATGCACTAGCGGGAGGAGAAGATACGCAGTATTTT
CASNALAGGEDTQYF
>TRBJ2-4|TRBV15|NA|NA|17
TGTGCCACCAGCAGATCCCGGGAGAGCTCCTACAAAAACATTCAGTACTTC
CATSRSRESSYKNIQYF
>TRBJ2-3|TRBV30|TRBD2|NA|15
TGTGCCTGGACCGCCGGAACTAGCGAAGGAGATACGCAGTATTTT
CAWTAGTSEGDTQYF
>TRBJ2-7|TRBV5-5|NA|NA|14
TGTGCCAGCAGCTTGGCGGCAGGCCGTGGCGAGCAGTACTTC
CASSLAAGRGEQYF
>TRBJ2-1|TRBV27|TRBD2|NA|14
TGTGCCAGCAGCCCTAGCGGACCCTACAATGAGCAGTTCTTC
CASSPSGPYNEQFF
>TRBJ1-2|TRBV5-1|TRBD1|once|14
TGCGCCAGCAGCCCGGACAGGGCTAACTATGGCTACACCTTC
CASSPDRANYGYTF
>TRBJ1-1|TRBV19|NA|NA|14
TGTGCCAGTAGTATAGGCACAGAGAACACTGAAGCTTTCTTT
CASSIGTENTEAFF
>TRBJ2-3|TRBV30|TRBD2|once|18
TGTGCCTGGATCCCGACTAGCGGGAACAGGGCGGACACAGATACGCAGTATTTT
CAWIPTSGNRADTDTQYF
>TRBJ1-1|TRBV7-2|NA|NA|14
TGTGCCAGCAGCCGGAGGGGATTAGACACTGAAGCTTTCTTT
CASSRRGLDTEAFF
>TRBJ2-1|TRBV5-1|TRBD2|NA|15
TGCGCCAGCAGCTTGAAGGCGGGAGGGTTCAATGAGCAGTTCTTC
CASSLKAGGFNEQFF
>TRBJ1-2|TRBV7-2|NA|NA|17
TGTGCCAGCAGCTTAGAGGCCCTCCGGGGGGGTAACTATGGCTACACCTTC
CASSLEALRGGNYGYTF
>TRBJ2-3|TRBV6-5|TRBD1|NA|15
TGTGCCAGCAGTCGGAAGGGACAGGGGAAAGATACGCAGTATTTT
CASSRKGQGKDTQYF
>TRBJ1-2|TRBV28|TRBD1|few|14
TGTGCCAGCAGTTTCCAGGACAGGGCGGATGGCTACACCTTC
CASSFQDRADGYTF
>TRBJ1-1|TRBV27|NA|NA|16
TGTGCCAGCAGACTCTACTCGCCGCCGGGGAACACTGAAGCTTTCTTT
CASRLYSPPGNTEAFF